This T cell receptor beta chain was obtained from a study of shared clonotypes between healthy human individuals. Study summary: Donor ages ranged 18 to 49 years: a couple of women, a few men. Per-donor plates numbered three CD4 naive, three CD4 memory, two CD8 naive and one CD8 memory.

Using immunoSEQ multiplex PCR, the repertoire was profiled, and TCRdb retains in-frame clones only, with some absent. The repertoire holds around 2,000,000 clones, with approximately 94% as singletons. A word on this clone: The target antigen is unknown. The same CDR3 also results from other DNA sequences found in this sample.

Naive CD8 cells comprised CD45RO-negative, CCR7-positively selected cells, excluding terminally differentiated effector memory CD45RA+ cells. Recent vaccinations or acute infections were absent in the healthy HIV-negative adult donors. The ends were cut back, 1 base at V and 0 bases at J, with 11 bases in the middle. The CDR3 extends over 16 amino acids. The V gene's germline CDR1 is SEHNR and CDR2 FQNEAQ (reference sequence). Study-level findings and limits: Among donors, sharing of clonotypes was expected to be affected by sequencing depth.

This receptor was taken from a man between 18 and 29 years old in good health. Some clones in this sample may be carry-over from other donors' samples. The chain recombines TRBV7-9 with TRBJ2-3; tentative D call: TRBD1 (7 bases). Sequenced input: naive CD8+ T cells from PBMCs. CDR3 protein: CASSLGAGGSTDTQYF. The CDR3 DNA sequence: TGTGCCAGCAGCTTAGGGGCAGGGGGGAGCACAGATACGCAGTATTTT.